At least ten counts were recorded for the clone carrying this TCR beta chain. The CDR3 runs to 14 residues. The germline V gene encodes CDR1 SGHTA and CDR2 FQGNSA. Trimming shortened V by 5 bases and J by 5 bases, and 13 bases separated the two germline ends. The entry originates in a study of T-cell reconstitution after alpha-beta-depleted transplantation in children. Construction of the TCRbeta library involved unique molecular identifiers. TCRdb reprocessed the PCR reads via MiXCR and lists one record per CDR3 protein. The table lists around 92,000 distinct CDR3 sequences, less than 15% of them singletons.

This chain uses TRBV7-2 with TRBJ1-5; tentative D call: TRBD1 (6 bases). The receptor was derived from a human donor who donated a stem cell graft to a child with inherited bone marrow failure. The source material was PBMCs from the stem cell graft donor, sampled from the stem cell graft. CDR3 region: CASSPDRFYQPQHF. In DNA form, the CDR3 reads TGTGCCAGCAGCCCCGACAGGTTCTATCAGCCCCAGCATTTT.